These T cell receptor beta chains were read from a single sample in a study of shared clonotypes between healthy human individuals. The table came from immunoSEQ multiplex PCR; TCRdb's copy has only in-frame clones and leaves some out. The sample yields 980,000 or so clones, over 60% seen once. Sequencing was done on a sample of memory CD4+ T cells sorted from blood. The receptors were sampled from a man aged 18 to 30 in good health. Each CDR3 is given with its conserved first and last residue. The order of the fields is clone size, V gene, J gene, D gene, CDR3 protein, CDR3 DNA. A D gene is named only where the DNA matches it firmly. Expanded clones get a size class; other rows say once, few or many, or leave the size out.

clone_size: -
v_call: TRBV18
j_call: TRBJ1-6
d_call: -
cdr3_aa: CASSPLSRSSYNSPLHF
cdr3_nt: TGTGCCAGCTCACCACTAAGCCGTAGCTCCTATAATTCACCCCTCCACTTT

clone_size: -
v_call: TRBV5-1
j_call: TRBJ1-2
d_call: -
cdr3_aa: CASSLDTNSYGYTF
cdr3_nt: TGCGCCAGCAGCTTGGACACGAACAGCTATGGCTACACCTTC

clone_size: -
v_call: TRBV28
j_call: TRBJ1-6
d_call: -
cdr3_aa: CASSFRRGTFNSPLHF
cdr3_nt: TGTGCCAGCAGTTTCCGGCGGGGGACGTTCAATTCACCCCTCCACTTT

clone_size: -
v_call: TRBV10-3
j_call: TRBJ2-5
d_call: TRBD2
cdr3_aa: CAISENLAGIRPETQYF
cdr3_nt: TGTGCCATCAGTGAAAACCTAGCGGGGATCCGGCCGGAGACCCAGTACTTC

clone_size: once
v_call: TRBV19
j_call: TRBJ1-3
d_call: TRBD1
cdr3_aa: CASKDNRGPGNTIYF
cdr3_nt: TGTGCCAGTAAAGATAACAGGGGGCCTGGAAACACCATATATTTT

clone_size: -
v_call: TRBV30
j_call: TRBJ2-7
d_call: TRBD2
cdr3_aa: CAWTDRDGRARRLRPYEQYF
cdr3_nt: TGTGCCTGGACAGACCGGGATGGGAGGGCTCGGAGGCTCCGTCCCTACGAGCAGTACTTC

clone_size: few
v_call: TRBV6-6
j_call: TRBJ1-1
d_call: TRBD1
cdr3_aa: CASSYTGGITEAFF
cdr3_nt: TGTGCCAGCAGTTACACAGGGGGCATCACTGAAGCTTTCTTT

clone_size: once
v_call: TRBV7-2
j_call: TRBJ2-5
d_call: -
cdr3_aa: CASSPRREEETQYF
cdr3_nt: TGTGCCAGCAGCCCACGAAGGGAGGAGGAGACCCAGTACTTC

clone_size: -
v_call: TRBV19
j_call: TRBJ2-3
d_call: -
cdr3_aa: CASSIRDTDTQYF
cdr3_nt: TGTGCCAGTAGTATAAGGGACACAGATACGCAGTATTTT

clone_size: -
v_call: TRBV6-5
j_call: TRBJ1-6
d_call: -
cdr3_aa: CASGVVSYNSPLHF
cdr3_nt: TGTGCCAGCGGGGTTGTCTCCTATAATTCACCCCTCCACTTT

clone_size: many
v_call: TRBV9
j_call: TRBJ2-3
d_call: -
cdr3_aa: CASSARDRLPDTQYF
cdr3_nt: TGTGCCAGCAGCGCCCGGGACCGCCTCCCAGATACGCAGTATTTT

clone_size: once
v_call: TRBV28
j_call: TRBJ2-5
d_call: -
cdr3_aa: CASSLSGLETQYF
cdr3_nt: TGTGCCAGCAGTTTATCCGGACTAGAGACCCAGTACTTC

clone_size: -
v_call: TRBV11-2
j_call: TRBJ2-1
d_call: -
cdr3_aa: CASRGLARGNEQFF
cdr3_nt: TGTGCCAGCAGAGGCCTAGCTAGAGGCAATGAGCAGTTCTTC

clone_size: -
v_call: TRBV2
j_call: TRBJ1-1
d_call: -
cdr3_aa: CASSVGGGGTEAFF
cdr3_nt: TGTGCCAGCAGTGTAGGTGGGGGCGGCACTGAAGCTTTCTTT

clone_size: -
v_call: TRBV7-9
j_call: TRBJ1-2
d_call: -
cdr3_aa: CASSPSQLSNYGYTF
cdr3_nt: TGTGCCAGCAGCCCTTCCCAACTATCTAACTATGGCTACACCTTC

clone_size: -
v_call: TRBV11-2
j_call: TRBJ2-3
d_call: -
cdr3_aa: CASSQTRSTDTQYF
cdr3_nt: TGTGCCAGCAGCCAGACTCGTAGCACAGATACGCAGTATTTT

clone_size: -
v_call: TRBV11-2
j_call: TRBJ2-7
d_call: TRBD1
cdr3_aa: CASSLTRDSNYEQYF
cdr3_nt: TGTGCCAGCAGCTTAACCCGGGACAGTAACTACGAGCAGTACTTC

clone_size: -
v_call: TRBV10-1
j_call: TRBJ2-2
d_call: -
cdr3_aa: CASSAGPFNTGELFF
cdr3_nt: TGCGCCAGCAGTGCCGGGCCCTTTAACACCGGGGAGCTGTTTTTT

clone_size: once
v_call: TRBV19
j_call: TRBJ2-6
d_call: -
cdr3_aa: CASSIQQEKTGANVLTF
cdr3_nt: TGTGCCAGTAGTATACAACAGGAGAAGACTGGGGCCAACGTCCTGACTTTC

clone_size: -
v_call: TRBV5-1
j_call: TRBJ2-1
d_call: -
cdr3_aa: CASKLGDIYNEQFF
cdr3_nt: TGCGCCAGCAAGCTTGGGGATATATACAATGAGCAGTTCTTC

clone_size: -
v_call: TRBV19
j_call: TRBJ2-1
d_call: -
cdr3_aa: CASSLGLKQFF
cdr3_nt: TGTGCCAGTAGCCTAGGACTAAAGCAGTTCTTC

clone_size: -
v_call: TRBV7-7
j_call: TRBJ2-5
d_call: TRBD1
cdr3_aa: CASSSGTGQETQYF
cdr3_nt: TGTGCTAGCAGCTCCGGGACAGGGCAAGAGACCCAGTACTTC

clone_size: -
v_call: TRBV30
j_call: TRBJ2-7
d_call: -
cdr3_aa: CAWSVLGGYEQYF
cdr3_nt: TGTGCCTGGAGTGTACTTGGGGGCTACGAGCAGTACTTC

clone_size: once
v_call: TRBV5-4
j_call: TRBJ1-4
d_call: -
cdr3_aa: CASSRGPTTNEKLFF
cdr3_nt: TGTGCCAGCAGCCGTGGGCCTACAACTAATGAAAAACTGTTTTTT

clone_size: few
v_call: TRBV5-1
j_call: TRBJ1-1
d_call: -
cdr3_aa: CASSGSGSEAFF
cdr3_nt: TGCGCCAGCAGCGGGTCCGGGTCTGAAGCTTTCTTT

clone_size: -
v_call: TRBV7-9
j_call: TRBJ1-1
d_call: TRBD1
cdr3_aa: CASSWGDREEAFF
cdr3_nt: TGTGCCAGCAGTTGGGGTGACAGGGAGGAAGCTTTCTTT

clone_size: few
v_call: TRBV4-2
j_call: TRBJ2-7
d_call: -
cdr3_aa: CASSQERSSYEQYF
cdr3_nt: TGTGCCAGCAGCCAAGAGAGGAGCTCCTACGAGCAGTACTTC

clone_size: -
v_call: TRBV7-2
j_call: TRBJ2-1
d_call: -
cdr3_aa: CASSQFQFSYNEQFF
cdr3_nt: TGTGCCAGCAGTCAATTTCAATTCTCCTACAATGAGCAGTTCTTC

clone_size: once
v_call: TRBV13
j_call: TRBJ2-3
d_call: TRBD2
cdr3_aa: CASSPGWGSGRQGDTQYF
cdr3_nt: TGTGCCAGCAGCCCAGGCTGGGGTAGCGGGAGGCAGGGAGATACGCAGTATTTT

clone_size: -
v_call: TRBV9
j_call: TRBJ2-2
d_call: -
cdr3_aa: CASSVQGGSSGELFF
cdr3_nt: TGTGCCAGCAGCGTACAAGGGGGGAGTTCCGGGGAGCTGTTTTTT

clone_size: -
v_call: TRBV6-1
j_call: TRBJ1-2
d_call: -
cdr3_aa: CASPSAGNYGYTF
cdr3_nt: TGTGCCAGCCCATCCGCGGGGAACTATGGCTACACCTTC

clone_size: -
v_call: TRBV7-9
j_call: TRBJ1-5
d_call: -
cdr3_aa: CASSRDLNQPQHF
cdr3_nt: TGTGCCAGCAGCAGGGACTTAAATCAGCCCCAGCATTTT

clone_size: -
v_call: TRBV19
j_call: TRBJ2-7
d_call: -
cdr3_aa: CASSRDAGYEQYF
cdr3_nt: TGTGCCAGTAGTAGGGACGCCGGCTACGAGCAGTACTTC

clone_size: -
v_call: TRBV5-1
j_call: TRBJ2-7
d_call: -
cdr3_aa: CASSAGLRQVHGYEQYF
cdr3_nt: TGCGCCAGCAGCGCGGGACTCCGACAGGTTCATGGCTACGAGCAGTACTTC

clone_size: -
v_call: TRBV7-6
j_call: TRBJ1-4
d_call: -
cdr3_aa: CASSITATNEKLFF
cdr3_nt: TGTGCCAGCAGCATTACAGCAACTAATGAAAAACTGTTTTTT

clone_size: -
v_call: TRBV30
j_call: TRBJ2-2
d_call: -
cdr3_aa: CAWTTGTGANTGELFF
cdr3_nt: TGTGCCTGGACCACCGGGACTGGGGCGAACACCGGGGAGCTGTTTTTT

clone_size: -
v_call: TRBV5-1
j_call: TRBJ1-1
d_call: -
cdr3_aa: CASETGGGEAFF
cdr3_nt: TGCGCCAGCGAGACCGGGGGCGGTGAAGCTTTCTTT

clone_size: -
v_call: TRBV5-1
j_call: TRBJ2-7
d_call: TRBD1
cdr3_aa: CASSEMTGGPYEQYF
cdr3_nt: TGCGCCAGCAGCGAGATGACAGGGGGGCCCTACGAGCAGTACTTC

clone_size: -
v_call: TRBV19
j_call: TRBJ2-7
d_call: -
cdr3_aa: CASSRLVSGEQYF
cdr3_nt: TGTGCCAGTAGTAGGCTCGTCTCAGGGGAGCAGTACTTC

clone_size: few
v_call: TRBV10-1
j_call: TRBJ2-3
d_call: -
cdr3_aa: CIGGRTDTQYF
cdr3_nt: TGCATCGGGGGCCGCACAGATACGCAGTATTTT

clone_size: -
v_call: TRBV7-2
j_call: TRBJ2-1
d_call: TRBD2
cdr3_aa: CASSWRGAGGFRNEQFF
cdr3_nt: TGTGCCAGCAGCTGGCGGGGGGCGGGAGGATTTCGCAATGAGCAGTTCTTC

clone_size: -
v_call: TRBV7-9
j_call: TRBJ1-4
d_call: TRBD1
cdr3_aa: CASSTGTDNEKLFF
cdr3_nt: TGTGCCAGCAGCACCGGGACAGATAATGAAAAACTGTTTTTT

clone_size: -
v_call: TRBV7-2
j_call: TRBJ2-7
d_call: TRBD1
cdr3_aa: CASSLAGDSSYEQYF
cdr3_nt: TGTGCCAGCAGCTTAGCGGGGGACAGCTCCTACGAGCAGTACTTC

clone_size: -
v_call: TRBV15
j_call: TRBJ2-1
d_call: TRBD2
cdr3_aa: CATSRDLPGGRNEQFF
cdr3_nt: TGTGCCACCAGCAGAGATCTCCCGGGAGGACGCAATGAGCAGTTCTTC

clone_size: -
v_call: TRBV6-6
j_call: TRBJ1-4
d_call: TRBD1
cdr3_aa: CASSPGGRLFF
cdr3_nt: TGTGCCAGCAGTCCAGGGGGGAGACTGTTTTTT

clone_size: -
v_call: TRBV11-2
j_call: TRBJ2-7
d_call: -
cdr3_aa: CASSFGRLGYEQYF
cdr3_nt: TGTGCCAGCAGCTTCGGCAGGCTCGGGTACGAGCAGTACTTC

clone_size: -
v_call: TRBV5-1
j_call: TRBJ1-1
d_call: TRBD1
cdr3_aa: CASSGTGGKNTEAFF
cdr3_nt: TGCGCCAGCAGCGGGACAGGTGGGAAGAACACTGAAGCTTTCTTT

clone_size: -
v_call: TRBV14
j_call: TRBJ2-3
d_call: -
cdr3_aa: CASSPPPGRGPYFTDTQYF
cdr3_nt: TGTGCCAGCAGCCCCCCGCCAGGGCGGGGGCCCTACTTCACAGATACGCAGTATTTT

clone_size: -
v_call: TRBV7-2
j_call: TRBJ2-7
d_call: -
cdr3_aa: CASSSGPLGPYEQYF
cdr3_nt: TGTGCCAGCAGCTCTGGACCCCTAGGACCCTACGAGCAGTACTTC

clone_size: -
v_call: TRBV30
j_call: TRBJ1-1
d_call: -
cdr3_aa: CAWSVPPNTEAFF
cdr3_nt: TGTGCCTGGAGTGTACCTCCGAACACTGAAGCTTTCTTT

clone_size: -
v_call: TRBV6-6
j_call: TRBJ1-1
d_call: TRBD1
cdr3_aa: CASNLPQGVEAFF
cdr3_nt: TGTGCCAGCAATCTCCCCCAGGGGGTTGAAGCTTTCTTT

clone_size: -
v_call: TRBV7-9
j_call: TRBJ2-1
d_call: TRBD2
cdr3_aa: CASSLGGSGRSEQFF
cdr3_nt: TGTGCCAGCAGCTTAGGTGGGAGCGGGAGAAGTGAGCAGTTCTTC

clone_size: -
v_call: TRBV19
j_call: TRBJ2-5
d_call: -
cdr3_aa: CASRRGPTETQYF
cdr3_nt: TGTGCCAGCCGGCGGGGACCCACAGAGACCCAGTACTTC

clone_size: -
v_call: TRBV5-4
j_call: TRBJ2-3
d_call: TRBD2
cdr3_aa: CASSKEQGLAGGTDTQYF
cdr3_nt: TGTGCCAGCAGCAAGGAACAGGGACTAGCGGGGGGCACAGATACGCAGTATTTT